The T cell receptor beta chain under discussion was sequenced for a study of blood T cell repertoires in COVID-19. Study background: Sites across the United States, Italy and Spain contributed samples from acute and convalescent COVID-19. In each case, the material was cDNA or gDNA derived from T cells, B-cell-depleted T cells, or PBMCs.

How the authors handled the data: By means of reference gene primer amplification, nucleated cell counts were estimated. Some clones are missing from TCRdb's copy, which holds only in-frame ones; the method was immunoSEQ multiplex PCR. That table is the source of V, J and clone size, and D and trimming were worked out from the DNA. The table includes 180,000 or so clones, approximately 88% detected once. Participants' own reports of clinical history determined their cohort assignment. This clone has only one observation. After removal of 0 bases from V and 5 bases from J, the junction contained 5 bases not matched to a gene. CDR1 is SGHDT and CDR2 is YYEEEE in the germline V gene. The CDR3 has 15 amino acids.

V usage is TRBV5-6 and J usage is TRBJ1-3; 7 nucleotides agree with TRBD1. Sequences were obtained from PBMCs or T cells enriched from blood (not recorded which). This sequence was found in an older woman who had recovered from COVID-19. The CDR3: CASSLVAGGRNTIYF. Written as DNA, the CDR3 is TGTGCCAGCAGCTTGGTGGCAGGGGGGAGAAACACCATATATTTT.